This passage covers 11 T cell receptor beta chains from one sample sequenced in a study of T cell responses to AZD1222 COVID-19 vaccine. Assay used: immunoSEQ multiplex PCR; TCRdb lists only in-frame clones, some missing. The profile shows about 120,000 clones, less than 90% of them singletons. The source material was peripheral blood, sampled on day 0 of AZD1222 vaccination. The receptors come from an adult in good health.

V usage is TRBV10-3 and J usage is TRBJ2-7; 8 bases fit TRBD1. The J segment lost 7 bases and the V segment lost 7 bases, leaving 9 bases of the junction unmatched. Germline CDR1 reads ENHRY; CDR2 reads SYGVKD. This CDR3 contains 13 residues. The CDR3 nucleotides read TGTGCCATCAAGGGGACAGGCGCGGGGGAGCAGTACTTC. Translating gives CAIKGTGAGEQYF.

The chain is built from TRBV7-3 and TRBJ2-4, with 7 bases aligning to TRBD2. Trimming took 4 bases from V and 0 from J; bases not matched to a gene: 0. Germline loops: CDR1 SGHTA, CDR2 FQGTGA. The length of the CDR3 is 14 residues. CDR3 DNA sequence: TGTGCCAGCAGCTCTAGCGGAGCCAAAAACATTCAGTACTTC. As protein: CASSSSGAKNIQYF.

The V gene is TRBV18, the J gene TRBJ1-2; D possibly corresponds to TRBD1 (5 bases). V was clipped by 3 bases and J by 2 bases, with 10 bases between them. This CDR3 has 14 amino acids. The germline gives CDR1 KGHSH, CDR2 LQKENI. CDR3 nucleotide sequence: TGTGCCAGCTCACCTCAGGGCGACAACTATGGCTACACCTTC. Protein sequence: CASSPQGDNYGYTF.

The chain joins TRBV24-1 to TRBJ2-2, with 8 bases matching TRBD2. CDR3 length equals 17 residues. The germline gives CDR1 KGHDR, CDR2 SFDVKD. The V segment lost 5 bases and the J segment 3 bases; nucleotides outside the gene matches: 10. The CDR3 DNA sequence: TGTGCCACCAGTGGTCGGACTAGCTATTTTGACACCGGGGAGCTGTTTTTT. This codes for CATSGRTSYFDTGELFF.

The chain is built from TRBV3-1 (or the pseudogene TRBV3-2) and TRBJ1-2, with a possible D match to TRBD1 (5 bases). The ends were cut back, 4 bases at V and 7 bases at J, with 10 bases in the middle. The CDR3 extends over 12 amino acids. The germline gives CDR1 LGHDT, CDR2 YNNKEL (reference sequence). The CDR3 region is CASSLAGRGYTF. CDR3 DNA: TGTGCCAGCAGCCTGGCAGGGCGTGGCTACACCTTC.

The chain combines TRBV24-1 with TRBJ1-2, with 8 bases lining up with TRBD1. V was clipped by 4 bases and J by 8 bases; unmatched bases: 5. The CDR3 extends over 13 amino acids. Germline V gene data show CDR1 as KGHDR and CDR2 as SFDVKD. CDR3 sequence reads: CATSEAGGNGYTF. CDR3 nucleotides: TGTGCCACCAGTGAGGCAGGGGGCAACGGCTACACCTTC.

The chain has TRBV7-9 and TRBJ2-7, with 7 bases fitting TRBD2. This CDR3 comprises 14 residues. Germline CDR1 is SEHNR and CDR2 is FQNEAQ (reference sequence). J lost 7 bases, V lost 1 base, and 7 bases had no gene match. This CDR3 reads CASSLEGGSSEQYF. For the CDR3, the DNA is TGTGCCAGCAGCTTAGAGGGCGGGAGTAGTGAGCAGTACTTC.

The chain joins TRBV6-5 to TRBJ2-5; D is unclear. The CDR3 consists of 14 residues. Germline CDR1 MNHEY, CDR2 SVGAGI. V was shortened by 0 bases and J by 2 bases, with 7 bases between the two germline ends. Here the CDR3 DNA reads TGTGCCAGCAGTTACTCGGACGGGCAAGAGACCCAGTACTTC. Translation: CASSYSDGQETQYF.

This rearrangement joins TRBV7-9 to TRBJ1-2, with a tentative D call TRBD1 (6 bases). The germline V gene encodes CDR1 SEHNR and CDR2 FQNEAQ (reference sequence). Trimming pared 4 bases from V and 3 bases from J, leaving 12 bases between. The CDR3 consists of 14 residues. In DNA, the CDR3 is TGTGCCAGCAGCTCTTCAGGGGATTACTATGGCTACACCTTC. Protein product: CASSSSGDYYGYTF. Variable domain in full (rest from reference TRBV7-9 and TRBJ1-2): DTGVSQNPRHKITKRGQNVTFRCDPISEHNRLYWYRQTLGQGPEFLTYFQNEAQLEKSRLLSDRFSAERPKGSFSTLEIQRTEQGDSAMYLCASSSSGDYYGYTFGSGTRLTVV.

This sequence joins TRBV19 and TRBJ2-4, with 8 bases identical to TRBD1. Germline trimming cut 3 bases from V and 9 bases from J; bases unmatched to any gene: 7. The CDR3 has 14 amino acids. Germline V lookup: CDR1 LNHDA, CDR2 SQIVND (reference sequence). CDR3 coding DNA: TGTGCCAGTAGTATGGACAGGGCGGGTGGCATTCAGTACTTC. Residues: CASSMDRAGGIQYF.

The chain couples TRBV9 to TRBJ2-1; a weak D match, TRBD1 (5 bases). CDR1 SGDLS and CDR2 YYNGEE come from the germline V gene. The CDR3 is made up of 12 amino acids. V was clipped by 3 bases and J by 8 bases, with 9 bases between them. CDR3 protein: CASSGQGYEQFF. DNA of the CDR3: TGTGCCAGCAGCGGCCAGGGATATGAGCAGTTCTTC.